This T cell receptor beta chain was obtained from a study of vaccination effects on CD4 cells after COVID-19 (dated by TCRdb to 2022 to 2024). Study-wide context: Two doses of either the BNT162b2 or the mRNA-1273 mRNA SARS-CoV-2 vaccine were administered to participants. SARS-CoV-2 spike-specific CD4+ TCR repertoires from before and after mRNA vaccination were compared in COVID-19 convalescent patients and in infection-naive vaccine recipients. The full study included around ten COVID-19 convalescent patients and several SARS-CoV-2-naive healthy vaccine recipients. The Oncomine TCR Beta short-read assay on an Illumina iSeq 100 was used to sequence cultures from other donors in the study. Beyond this particular receptor, the publication reports: The study was limited by a small number of convalescent patients and lacked early post-infection timepoints. In healthy vaccine recipients, vaccine-induced clones were almost all SARS-CoV-2 mono-reactive, with only 1 of 255 cross-reactive with common cold coronaviruses. At late post-vaccination timepoints, both infection-induced and vaccine-induced clones showed marked clonal contraction, consistent with waning T cell responses.

The CDR3 holds 16 amino acids from the cysteine to the phenylalanine. Kept here is only the CDR3 DNA, which spans 48 bases and is read in frame from base 1. The germline V gene yields SGHRS for CDR1 and YFSETQ for CDR2. Trimming takes 4 bases off V and 3 bases off J; junction bases not matched to a gene: 8. In the ViraFEST assay, PBMC were stimulated with viral peptide pools, and antigen-specific CD4+ T cell clonotypes were then identified by expansion using TCR sequencing. After 10 days of culture, CD4+ T cells were isolated with the EasySep CD4+ T cell isolation kit. None of the healthy vaccine recipients had a prior SARS-CoV-2 infection, which was confirmed by nucleocapsid antibody tests that came back negative both before and after vaccination. About 2.2 million PBMC per well were cultured in IMDM with around 5.3% human AB serum, 10 IU/ml IL-2 and gentamicin, plus 10 ug/ml peptides. On days 3 and 7, half of the culture medium was replaced with fresh IL-2-containing medium. Unless noted otherwise, every peptide stimulation condition was grown in triplicate wells. Using Ficoll-Paque Plus gradient centrifugation, PBMC were separated from whole blood and then either used fresh or cryopreserved at -140C. The spike proteins of SARS-CoV-2 and of the common cold coronaviruses HCoV-NL63, HCoV-OC43 and HCoV-229E were spanned by overlapping peptide pools. Genomic DNA was extracted from cultured CD4+ T cells with the QIAamp micro DNA kit.

Library preparation used the immunoSEQ multiplex PCR assay. TCR beta CDR3 sequencing was performed on DNA from the cultured, isolated CD4+ T cells. In the authors' own workflow: The analysis removed non-productive TCR sequences, trimmed reads to the CDR3 region, and retained only CDR3s that were 7 or more amino acids long. The MANAFEST web app was used to pick out antigen-specific clonotypes by comparing their expansion in peptide wells with that in reference cultures. Positive clones required FDR<0.05 expansion versus reference and all other wells, odds ratio above 5, and frequency above 0.1% in two replicate wells. A clonotype was defined as cross-reactive if the clonotype was significantly expanded both in SARS-CoV-2 spike wells and in at least one common cold coronavirus spike condition. Using the stringdist R package, CDR3 similarity was measured by Levenshtein distance, and unrooted trees were constructed with ape in R 3.6.1. In TCRdb, the immuneACCESS table is reduced to in-frame sequences with V and J assigned. These tables do not hold every clone; where another copy was compared, an unresolved V gene accounts for under half, and the others remain unexplained. D and trimming come from the DNA, and the V and J calls and clone size come from that table. Across this sample there are tens of thousands of clones, with roughly 76% seen only once. Jointly, the top ten make up 20% to 25% of the sample.

A remark on this clone: Its antigen remains undetermined. No clone much larger than this one lies a single base away; base qualities are absent.

Sequences were derived from CD4+ T cells from PBMCs cultured with SARS-CoV-2 spike peptides, sampled before COVID-19 vaccination. In light of the paper, this sample's cell subset or site label describes: SARS-CoV-2 spike overlapping peptide pool stimulation. This receptor was obtained from a human donor who received a COVID-19 vaccine. The chain employs TRBV5-1 and TRBJ2-3, and TRBD2 aligns with 10 junction nucleotides. The CDR3 sequence is CASSLSGRAGTDTQYF. The DNA reads TGCGCCAGCAGCCTCAGCGGGAGGGCCGGGACAGATACGCAGTATTTT.